Sequencing of this T cell receptor beta chain was carried out in a study of spatial heterogeneity in lung cancer. Study-wide background: TCR and UMI combinations that were unique each appeared, on average, more than ten times in raw reads. Study-wide results and limits: At resection, ubiquitous expanded tumor TCRs appeared in blood more than at follow-up.

Every molecule of TCR cDNA had its own unique molecular identifier. Each CDR3 protein gets one entry after TCRdb re-called the 5' RACE reads with MiXCR. The data contain thousands of distinct CDR3 sequences, around 5% of them singletons. This clonotype was detected ten times or more. Its specificity is not known. Per germline, CDR1 SGHDN and CDR2 FVKESK. The CDR3 spans 14 residues. V lost 2 bases and J lost 4, with 9 bases in between. Time point defined: sample taken at primary tumor resection. Tumor, nontumor lung or frozen PBMC supplied whole RNA that was sequenced unsorted. Patients with untreated early-stage non-small cell lung cancer, numbering some 72, were the donors.

This sample comprised PBMCs, obtained at surgery. The genes are TRBV14 and TRBJ2-1, with TRBD2 as a possible D gene (6 bases). This clonotype was obtained from a male donor with early-stage non-small cell lung cancer. The CDR3 sequence: CASSQSSAYNEQFF. In nucleotides, the CDR3 is TGTGCCAGCAGCCAATCTAGCGCATACAATGAGCAGTTCTTC.